This TCR beta chain was sequenced during a study of blood T cell repertoires in COVID-19. Here immunoSEQ multiplex PCR was the method, and the copy in TCRdb shows in-frame clones only, minus some. This sample has 95,000 to 100,000 clones, with about 88% found just once. The CDR3 runs to 16 residues. Germline V gene sequence: CDR1 SGHNT, CDR2 YENEEA. V lost 5 bases, J lost 0 bases, and 14 bases lay in between. The source of this sequence is a woman aged 55-70 years with acute or convalescent COVID-19. The specimen sequenced was peripheral blood. The V call is TRBV11-3, the J call TRBJ1-3; D might be TRBD1 (6 bases). In DNA form, the CDR3 reads TGTGCCAGCAGCGGACTCACAGGGATCTCTGGAAACACCATATATTTT. Amino acid sequence: CASSGLTGISGNTIYF.